One T cell receptor (beta chain) is described in this entry. The antigen is not known. With iRepertoire HTBI primers and Arm-PCR of CDR3 regions, TCR beta libraries were built. TCRdb independently ran MiXCR on the multiplex PCR reads; one entry per CDR3 protein. The sample consists of 450,000 to 650,000 distinct CDR3 sequences, 15% to 20% of them appearing once. Unmatched junction bases numbered 7, after V lost 8 bases and J lost 9 bases. The CDR3 sequence is 13 residues long. Germline values: CDR1 LNHDA, CDR2 SQIVND (reference sequence). The record originates from a study of regulatory T cells in long-lasting Graves disease. Broader study findings: Relative to new patients (approximately 1,000), persistent patients exhibited greater sharing of public clonotypes (approximately 2,800).

Time point of the sample: newly diagnosed GD, antithyroid drugs for less than 3 months. TCR sequences were obtained from RNA taken from PBMCs. The sample was also reused in another study, on T cells in Graves' hyperthyroidism and ophthalmopathy. This second study notes: During a first-round RT-PCR of the TCR CDR3, the HTBI primer set was used.

Here the sequenced sample was peripheral blood mononuclear cells (PBMCs), taken at new diagnosis, from a patient treated with antithyroid drugs. This receptor was identified in a middle-aged woman with Graves disease. The rearrangement joins TRBV19 to TRBJ1-6, with 7 bases that match TRBD1. CDR3 sequence reads: CASSWGQSSPLHF. For the CDR3, the DNA is TGTGCCAGTTCCTGGGGACAGTCTTCACCCCTCCACTTT.